A selection of T cell receptor beta chains follows, all from one sample in a study of immune cell composition in non-small cell lung cancer. Clones were sequenced by immunoSEQ multiplex PCR, and TCRdb holds only the in-frame ones, with some missing. The data show 5,100 or so clones, 70% to 90% seen once. Sequences were obtained from non-adjacent lung tissue. The receptors shown here come from a human donor with non-small cell lung cancer. Some clones in this sample may be carry-over from other donors' samples. The CDR3 runs from the conserved cysteine through the conserved F or W. Each record gives: V gene, J gene, CDR3 protein.

TRBV19	TRBJ2-1	CASSIGRQGVNNEQFF
TRBV7-9	TRBJ2-7	CASSLVTGGEREQYF
TRBV5-1	TRBJ2-2	CASRMTGTATSTGELFF
TRBV29-1	TRBJ2-3	CSVHPGVGGTDTQYF
TRBV6-6	TRBJ2-5	CASSKTSGRAETQYF
TRBV2	TRBJ1-1	CASSLQGAGAFF
TRBV2	TRBJ2-3	CASSVDRASTDTQYF
TRBV19	TRBJ2-3	CASKTGGTDTQYF
TRBV30	TRBJ1-4	CAWSPGFDEKLFF
TRBV28	TRBJ2-7	CASSLSSGTGFHEQYF
TRBV10-2	TRBJ1-5	CASRREGAGQPQHF
TRBV7-3	TRBJ2-5	CASSPTSGSQETQYF
TRBV7-6	TRBJ2-7	CASSINPDGGGHEQYF
TRBV2	TRBJ1-4	CASSERQAVNEKLFF
TRBV7-9	TRBJ2-2	CASSLGGTVSGELFF
TRBV4-1	TRBJ2-4	CASSQEKASTTEIQYF
TRBV27	TRBJ1-1	CASSLSRWGGEAFF
TRBV6-5	TRBJ1-2	CASSYPTSDRGYGYTF
TRBV18	TRBJ1-1	CASSFGRGANTEAFF
TRBV13	TRBJ2-3	CASSNSGVGTDTQYF
TRBV5-4	TRBJ2-3	CASSLGLAGGRISDTQYF
TRBV11-1	TRBJ2-3	CASSPGPTDTQYF
TRBV6-1	TRBJ1-2	CASSEGGQGADGYTF
TRBV7-3	TRBJ2-1	CASSLSAQAYNEQFF
TRBV7-9	TRBJ2-1	CASSPGLADNEQFF
TRBV4-3	TRBJ2-1	CASSQDGQGAYNEQFF
TRBV15	TRBJ2-1	CATSGSLRENPNEQFF
TRBV10-3	TRBJ2-7	CATQGSYEQYF
TRBV2	TRBJ2-1	CASKKRVLENEQFF
TRBV28	TRBJ2-5	CASSLLGAETQYF
TRBV5-1	TRBJ2-7	CASSLRDRDHEQYF
TRBV6-1	TRBJ2-7	CASSVNREEQYF
TRBV30	TRBJ1-5	CAWGTGIGNQPQHF
TRBV7-2	TRBJ1-2	CASSEDRGSGYTF
TRBV18	TRBJ1-1	CASSPESRNTEAFF
TRBV5-1	TRBJ2-1	CASSVTGRDFDEQFF
TRBV7-2	TRBJ1-4	CASSPRGGGKATNEKLFF
TRBV18	TRBJ1-1	CASSPGQSSVTEAFF
TRBV5-6	TRBJ1-5	CASSSGTRSNQPQHF
TRBV6-5	TRBJ1-5	CASSSGRLSGQPQHF
TRBV28	TRBJ2-7	CASRDRGYEQYF
TRBV11-2	TRBJ2-5	CASSASGTQYF
TRBV28	TRBJ1-2	CASSPPTGPYGYTF
TRBV7-8	TRBJ2-1	CASSLIAGSDEQFF
TRBV10-3	TRBJ2-6	CAISAGTGASSGANVLTF
TRBV28	TRBJ2-7	CASSFPQGAFLIYEQYF
TRBV2	TRBJ1-5	CASNREGQPQHF